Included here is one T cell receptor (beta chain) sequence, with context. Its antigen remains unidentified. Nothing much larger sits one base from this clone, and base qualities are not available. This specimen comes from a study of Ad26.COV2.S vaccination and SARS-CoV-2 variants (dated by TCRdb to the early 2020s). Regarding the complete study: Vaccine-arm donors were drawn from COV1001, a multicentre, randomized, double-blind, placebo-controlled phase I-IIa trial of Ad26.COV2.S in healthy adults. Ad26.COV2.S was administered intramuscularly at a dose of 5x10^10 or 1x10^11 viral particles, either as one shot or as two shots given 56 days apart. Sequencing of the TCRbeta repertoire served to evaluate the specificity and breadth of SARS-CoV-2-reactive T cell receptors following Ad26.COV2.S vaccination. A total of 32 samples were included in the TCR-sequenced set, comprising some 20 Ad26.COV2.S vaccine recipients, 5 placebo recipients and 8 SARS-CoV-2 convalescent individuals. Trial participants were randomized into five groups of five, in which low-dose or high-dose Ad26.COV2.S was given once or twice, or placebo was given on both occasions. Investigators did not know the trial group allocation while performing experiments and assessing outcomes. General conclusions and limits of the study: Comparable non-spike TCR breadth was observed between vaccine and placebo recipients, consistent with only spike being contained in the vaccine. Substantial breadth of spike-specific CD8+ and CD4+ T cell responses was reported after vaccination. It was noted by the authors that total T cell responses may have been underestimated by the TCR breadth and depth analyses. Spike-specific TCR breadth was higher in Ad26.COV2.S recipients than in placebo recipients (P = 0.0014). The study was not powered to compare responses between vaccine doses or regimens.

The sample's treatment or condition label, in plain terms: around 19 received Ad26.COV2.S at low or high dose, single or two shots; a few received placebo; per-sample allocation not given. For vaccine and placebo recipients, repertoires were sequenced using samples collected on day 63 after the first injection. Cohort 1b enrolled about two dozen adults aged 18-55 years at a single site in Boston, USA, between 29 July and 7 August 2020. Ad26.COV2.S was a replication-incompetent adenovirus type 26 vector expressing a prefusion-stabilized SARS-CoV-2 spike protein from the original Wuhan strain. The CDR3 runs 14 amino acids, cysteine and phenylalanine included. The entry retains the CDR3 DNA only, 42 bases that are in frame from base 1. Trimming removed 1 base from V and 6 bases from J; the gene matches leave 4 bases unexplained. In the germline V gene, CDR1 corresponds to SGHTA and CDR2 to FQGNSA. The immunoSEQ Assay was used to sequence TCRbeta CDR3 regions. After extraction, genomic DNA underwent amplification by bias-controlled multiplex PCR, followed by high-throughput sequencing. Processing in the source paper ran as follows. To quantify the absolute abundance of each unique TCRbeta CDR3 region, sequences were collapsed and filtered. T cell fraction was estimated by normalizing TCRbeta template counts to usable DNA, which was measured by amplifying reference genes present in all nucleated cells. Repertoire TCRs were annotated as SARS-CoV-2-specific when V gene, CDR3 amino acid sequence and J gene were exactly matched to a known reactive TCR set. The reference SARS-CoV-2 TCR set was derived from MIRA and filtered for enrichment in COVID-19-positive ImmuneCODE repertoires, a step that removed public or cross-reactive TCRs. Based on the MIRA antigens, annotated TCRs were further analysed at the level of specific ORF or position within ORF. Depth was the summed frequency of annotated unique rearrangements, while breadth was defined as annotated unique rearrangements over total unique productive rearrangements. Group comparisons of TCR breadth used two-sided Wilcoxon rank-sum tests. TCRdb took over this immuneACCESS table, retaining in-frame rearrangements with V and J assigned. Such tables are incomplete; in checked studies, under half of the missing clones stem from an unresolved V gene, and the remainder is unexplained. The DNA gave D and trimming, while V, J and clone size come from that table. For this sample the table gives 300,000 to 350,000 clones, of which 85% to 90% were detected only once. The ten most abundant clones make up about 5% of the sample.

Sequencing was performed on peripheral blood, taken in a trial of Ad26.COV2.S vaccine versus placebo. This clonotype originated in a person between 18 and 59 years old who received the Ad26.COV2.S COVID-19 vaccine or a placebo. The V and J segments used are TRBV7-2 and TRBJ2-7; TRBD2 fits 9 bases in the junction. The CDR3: CASSLVAGGPEQYF. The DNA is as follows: TGTGCCAGCAGCTTAGTTGCGGGGGGGCCCGAGCAGTACTTC. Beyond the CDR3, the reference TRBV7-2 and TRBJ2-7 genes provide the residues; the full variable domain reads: GAGVSQSPSNKVTEKGKDVELRCDPISGHTALYWYRQSLGQGLEFLIYFQGNSAPDKSGLPSDRFSAERTGGSVSTLTIQRTQQEDSAVYLCASSLVAGGPEQYFGPGTRLTVT.